This is a list of T cell receptor beta chains from one sample in a study of T-cell memory formation after mild COVID-19. In TCRdb, the 5' RACE reads were re-called with MiXCR into one record per CDR3 protein. The table shows about 410,000 distinct CDR3 sequences, with 15% to 20% occurring only once. The sample consisted of PBMCs or a T cell subset sorted from them (not recorded which). All receptors derive from a man between 18 and 35 years old who had mild COVID-19 (a few samples of this study predate the infection). Cell type and time point are not known. Each CDR3 is given with its conserved first and last residue. Each record gives: D gene, J gene, clone size, V gene, CDR3 DNA, CDR3 protein. A D gene is named only where the DNA matches it firmly. Size tells how often a clone was seen (once, few, many) or the class of an expanded clone, and some rows leave it out.

>-|TRBJ2-7|-|TRBV29-1
TGCAGCGTTGCCCCAACAGGGTGGAATTACGAGCAGTACTTC
CSVAPTGWNYEQYF
>-|TRBJ1-1|few|TRBV3-1
TGTGCCAGCAGCCCTTCGGGAGAAAACCCCTTGAACACTGAAGCTTTCTTT
CASSPSGENPLNTEAFF
>TRBD1|TRBJ2-5|-|TRBV12-3/TRBV12-4
TGTGCCAGCAGTTCCCTAGACAGGGTGATCGAGACCCAGTACTTC
CASSSLDRVIETQYF
>TRBD2|TRBJ2-5|-|TRBV7-8
TGTGCCAGCAGCTTCACCAGCGGGGAGATCCAAGAGACCCAGTACTTC
CASSFTSGEIQETQYF
>-|TRBJ2-3|few|TRBV5-1
TGCGCCAGCAGCTTGAGTCGAGGGGCAGATACGCAGTATTTT
CASSLSRGADTQYF
>-|TRBJ1-3|-|TRBV19
TGTGCCAGTAGTTCCCGGCCCCAGGACCGTCTCTCTGGAAACACCATATATTTT
CASSSRPQDRLSGNTIYF
>TRBD1|TRBJ2-7|few|TRBV9
TGTGCCAGCAGCCCCCGGGACAGGCTAACCTACGAGCAGTACTTC
CASSPRDRLTYEQYF
>TRBD1|TRBJ1-5|-|TRBV12-3/TRBV12-4
TGTGCCAGCAGTACGCAGACAGGGGGCAATCAGCCCCAGCATTTT
CASSTQTGGNQPQHF
>-|TRBJ1-1|few|TRBV5-1
TGCGCCAGCAGCTTGGCACAGACAATCGGCACTGAAGCTTTCTTT
CASSLAQTIGTEAFF
>-|TRBJ2-7|-|TRBV11-2
TGTGCCAGCAGCTTCCGGGAGCCCTACGAGCAGTACTTC
CASSFREPYEQYF
>-|TRBJ2-5|few|TRBV15
TGTGCCACCAGCGATCACAGACAAGAGACCCAGTACTTC
CATSDHRQETQYF
>TRBD1|TRBJ2-7|-|TRBV20-1
TGCAGTGCTGCCGGGACAGCCTCCTACGAGCAGTACTTC
CSAAGTASYEQYF
>-|TRBJ2-1|few|TRBV6-2/TRBV6-3
TGTGCCAGTAGCCCGACTAATGCGGAGCAGTTCTTC
CASSPTNAEQFF
>-|TRBJ2-3|-|TRBV6-5
TGTGCCAGCAGTTACGGGGGTGGCGGTTCCCCAGATACGCAGTATTTT
CASSYGGGGSPDTQYF
>-|TRBJ1-3|-|TRBV29-1
TGCAGCGTTGCCCCAACCCTTGGAAACACCATATATTTT
CSVAPTLGNTIYF
>-|TRBJ1-1|-|TRBV7-9
TGTGCCTGGGGGGGGGACACTGAAGCTTTCTTT
CAWGGDTEAFF
>-|TRBJ1-1|-|TRBV20-1
TGCAGTGCTCCTGTCCCTCGTGAGGGGGGGTACACTGAAGCTTTCTTT
CSAPVPREGGYTEAFF
>TRBD1|TRBJ2-6|-|TRBV12-3/TRBV12-4
TGTGCCAGCAGCCCTAGGACAGGACTCTCTGGGGCCAACGTCCTGACTTTC
CASSPRTGLSGANVLTF
>-|TRBJ1-2|few|TRBV3-1
TGTGCCAGCAGCCCCCCCGGAGGTCACCTCAGCTATGGCTACACCTTC
CASSPPGGHLSYGYTF
>-|TRBJ1-1|few|TRBV4-2
TGTGCCAGCAGCCAAGATATAGGGGACACTGAAGCTTTCTTT
CASSQDIGDTEAFF
>-|TRBJ1-2|once|TRBV5-6
TGTGCCAGCAGCTTACCCCCCCAGGCCACTTACTATGGCTACACCTTC
CASSLPPQATYYGYTF
>TRBD1|TRBJ2-3|-|TRBV10-2
TGCGCCAGCAGATCCCGACAGGGGAGGTTAAAAACAGATACGCAGTATTTT
CASRSRQGRLKTDTQYF
>TRBD2|TRBJ2-1|many|TRBV12-3/TRBV12-4
TGTGCCAGCAGTTTGCAAGCGGGGGGGCCCCATGAGCAGTTCTTC
CASSLQAGGPHEQFF
>-|TRBJ1-1|few|TRBV5-1
TGCGCCAGCAGCTTGGAAGGGGATGGGACTGAAGCTTTCTTT
CASSLEGDGTEAFF
>-|TRBJ2-1|-|TRBV4-3
TGCGCCAGCAGCCAAGATCGGAACGGATACAATGAGCAGTTCTTC
CASSQDRNGYNEQFF
>-|TRBJ1-6|few|TRBV7-8
TGTGCCAGCAGCTTAGTCATGGGTTCACCCCTCCACTTT
CASSLVMGSPLHF
>-|TRBJ1-2|-|TRBV25-1
TGTGCCAGCAGTGAACCGGGGAACTATGGCTACACCTTC
CASSEPGNYGYTF
>TRBD1|TRBJ1-6|-|TRBV6-5
TGTGCCAGCAGCCCCGGGACAGGGGCACATTCACCCCTCCACTTT
CASSPGTGAHSPLHF
>-|TRBJ2-3|-|TRBV6-6
TGTGCCAGCAGAGAAAGCAGAGATACGCAGTATTTT
CASRESRDTQYF
>-|TRBJ2-1|many|TRBV7-2
TGTGCCAGCAGCTATAGCGAACTAAATGAGCAGTTCTTC
CASSYSELNEQFF
>TRBD2|TRBJ2-5|-|TRBV12-3/TRBV12-4
TGTGCCAGCAACCCGGGGGGTATGGAGACCCAGTACTTC
CASNPGGMETQYF
>TRBD2|TRBJ2-3|many|TRBV5-4
TGTGCCAGCAGCTCGGGACTAGCGGGGGGTTGGGGAGATACGCAGTATTTT
CASSSGLAGGWGDTQYF
>-|TRBJ2-7|-|TRBV15
TGTGCCACCAGCAGAGGGGGTCGGGGACCCTACGAGCAGTACTTC
CATSRGGRGPYEQYF
>TRBD2|TRBJ2-3|-|TRBV27
TGTGCCAGCAGTTTCGGAACTAGCGGGGGGAGAGGGCTGCGGTATTTT
CASSFGTSGGRGLRYF
>-|TRBJ2-5|-|TRBV2
TGTGCCAGCAGTGGCGGAGGCAGAAAGCAAGAGACCCAGTACTTC
CASSGGGRKQETQYF
>TRBD1|TRBJ2-3|few|TRBV20-1
TGCAGTGCTAGAGGGGGTCAGGACAGGACAGATACGCAGTATTTT
CSARGGQDRTDTQYF
>-|TRBJ2-6|-|TRBV6-6
TGTGCCAGCAGTCGTGGACCACCTGGGGCCAACGTCCTGACTTTC
CASSRGPPGANVLTF
>TRBD2|TRBJ2-5|many|TRBV5-1
TGCGCCAGCAGCTTGGACCCGGGGGGCCAAGAGACCCAGTACTTC
CASSLDPGGQETQYF
>-|TRBJ1-1|few|TRBV4-1
TGCGCCAGCAGCCAAGGCGCTAGCACTGAAGCTTTCTTT
CASSQGASTEAFF
>-|TRBJ1-5|few|TRBV12-3/TRBV12-4
TGTGCCAGCAGTTTAGCACAGGGTCAGCCCCAGCATTTT
CASSLAQGQPQHF
>-|TRBJ2-5|-|TRBV27
TGTGCCAGCAGTCCAGGGACGCACCAAGAGACCCAGTACTTC
CASSPGTHQETQYF
>-|TRBJ2-7|-|TRBV9
TGTGCCAGCAGCGTTCAGGGAGTGCTAGACGAGCAGTACTTC
CASSVQGVLDEQYF
>-|TRBJ1-3|few|TRBV12-3/TRBV12-4
TGTGCCAGCCGCGGAAGGGGGTTAGCTGGAAACACCATATATTTT
CASRGRGLAGNTIYF
>-|TRBJ2-1|-|TRBV21-1
TGTGCCAGCAGCAACCACAGGGAATACAATGAGCAGTTCTTC
CASSNHREYNEQFF
>-|TRBJ2-3|-|TRBV7-2
TGTGCCAGCAGCTTTACGGGATGGTCCACAGATACGCAGTATTTT
CASSFTGWSTDTQYF
>-|TRBJ2-5|few|TRBV7-2
TGTGCCAGCAGCCCCGCCGGGACCACTGTAGGGGAGACCCAGTACTTC
CASSPAGTTVGETQYF